The 26 T cell receptor beta chains below come from one sample, sequenced in a study of cytomegalovirus exposure and HLA in healthy donors. PCR amplification relied on 60 Vbeta primers (plus 13 Jbeta primers). Clones were sequenced by immunoSEQ multiplex PCR, and TCRdb holds only the in-frame ones, with some missing. The table includes about 140,000 clones, 70% to 80% detected once. Sequenced sample: PBMCs. The receptors stem from a man aged 18 to 35 in good health and CMV-seronegative.

The V and J genes are TRBV4-1 and TRBJ1-1, with a tentative D call TRBD1 (6 bases). The ends were cut back, 5 bases at V and 3 bases at J, with 16 bases in the middle. Germline V gene sequence: CDR1 MGHRA, CDR2 YSYEKL. The CDR3 runs 15 residues. In DNA, the CDR3 is TGCGCCAGCAGCTTACGACAGGCCCTGGACACTGAAGCTTTCTTT. This translates into CASSLRQALDTEAFF.

To note about this clone: The junction departs from the called germline gene at one end, perhaps through a read error. The chain links TRBV5-1 to TRBJ1-2, with D possibly matching TRBD1 (5 bases). The CDR3 spans 14 residues. The germline V gene has CDR1 SGHRS and CDR2 YFSETQ. The CDR3 protein is CASSSDGQGYAYTF. The DNA of the CDR3 is TGCGCCAGCAGCTCGGACGGGCAGGGCTATGCCTACACCTTC.

V and J are TRBV6-6 and TRBJ1-2; 9 bases align to TRBD1. CDR1 is MNHNY, CDR2 SVGAGI, per germline (reference sequence). The CDR3 has 14 amino acids. The ends lost 7 bases at V and 13 bases at J; junction bases unmatched: 16. In DNA, the CDR3 is TGTGCCAGCACTAATTCCGGGACAGGGTACCGAAGCACCTTC. This translates into CASTNSGTGYRSTF.

This rearrangement joins TRBV30 to TRBJ2-4, with D unclear. There are 14 residues in the CDR3. V was cut by 4 bases and J by 2 bases, with 12 bases left in between. Germline-derived CDR1 and CDR2 are GTSNPN and SVGIG (reference sequence). As DNA, the CDR3 is TGTGCCTGGAAGGAGAGCAGCACCAAAAACATTCAGTACTTC. Translated: CAWKESSTKNIQYF. Supplemented by reference TRBV30 and TRBJ2-4, the full variable domain reads SQTIHQWPATLVQPVGSPLSLECTVEGTSNPNLYWYRQAAGRGLQLLFYSVGIGQISSEVPQNLSASRPQDRQFILSSKKLLLSDSGFYLCAWKESSTKNIQYFGAGTRLSVL.

This clone occurred a few times. The V call is TRBV11-2, the J call TRBJ2-1; D is undetermined. CDR1 is SGHAT and CDR2 is FQNNGV in the germline V gene. CDR3 size: 13 residues. Trimming took off 1 base at V and 6 bases at J, with 7 bases between the two ends. The CDR3 nucleotides are TGTGCCAGCAGCTTAGGAAACAGCAATGAGCAGTTCTTC. Translated: CASSLGNSNEQFF.

The chain links TRBV4-2 to TRBJ1-6; D gene ambiguous. CDR1 is LGHNA, CDR2 YNFKEQ, per germline. Trimming removed 4 bases at V and 6 bases at J, with 10 bases between. The CDR3 length is 14 residues. CDR3 loop: CASSRDMGNSPLHF. The CDR3 region has the DNA TGTGCCAGCAGCCGTGACATGGGTAATTCACCCCTCCACTTT.

The rearrangement links TRBV19 to TRBJ2-5; D unclear. CDR1 and CDR2 (germline): LNHDA, SQIVND (reference sequence). CDR3 length: 14 amino acids. Trimming left V 3 bases short and J 1 base short, with 9 bases between. Here the CDR3 reads CASSIPQFQETQYF. The CDR3 region has the DNA TGTGCCAGTAGTATCCCCCAGTTCCAAGAGACCCAGTACTTC.

The chain links TRBV2 to TRBJ2-3; 8 nucleotides agree with TRBD2. The V and J ends lost 2 bases and 2 bases, in that order; junction bases with no gene match: 3. This CDR3 region has 15 residues. Germline V gene sequence: CDR1 SNHLY, CDR2 FYNNEI. CDR3 sequence reads: CASSEQRGSTDTQYF. CDR3 sequence (DNA): TGTGCCAGCAGTGAACAGCGGGGGTCCACAGATACGCAGTATTTT.

The genes are TRBV10-2 and TRBJ1-3, with D uncertain. The CDR3 contains 14 residues. The V end lost 6 bases, the J end lost 0 bases, and 9 bases lay between the germline ends. Germline V gene lookup returns CDR1 WSHSY and CDR2 SAAADI. Here the CDR3 DNA reads TGCGCCAGCAGACAGCTAAGCTCTGGAAACACCATATATTTT. This codes for CASRQLSSGNTIYF.

This clone occurred a few times. The chain uses TRBV4-2 and TRBJ1-2; D perhaps matches TRBD1 (6 bases). This CDR3 is 14 amino acids long. Germline CDR1 and CDR2: LGHNA and YNFKEQ. V lost 0 bases to trimming and J lost 7 bases, with 12 bases between them. The DNA for the CDR3 is TGTGCCAGCAGCCAAGACAACAGGGCCGGTGGCTACACCTTC. This sequence encodes CASSQDNRAGGYTF.

This chain uses TRBV27 with TRBJ2-6; D might be TRBD1 (5 bases). Germline loops: CDR1 MNHEY, CDR2 SMNVEV (reference sequence). The germline V and J ends were trimmed by 0 bases and 4 bases, with 10 bases remaining between them. The CDR3 is 16 amino acids. The CDR3 DNA follows: TGTGCCAGCAGTTTATCTCCCAGGGTAGGGGCCAACGTCCTGACTTTC. Translating gives CASSLSPRVGANVLTF.

The chain links TRBV27 to TRBJ1-5, with D perhaps matching TRBD1 (6 bases). The germline gives CDR1 MNHEY, CDR2 SMNVEV (reference sequence). The germline V and J ends were trimmed by 6 bases and 0 bases, with 18 bases remaining between them. The CDR3 length is 17 residues. CDR3 loop: CASSLQGFRDSNQPQHF. The CDR3 DNA follows: TGTGCCAGCAGCCTACAGGGATTCCGTGATAGCAATCAGCCCCAGCATTTT.

This chain connects TRBV19 to TRBJ2-5, with 7 bases matching TRBD1. CDR3 length equals 13 residues. Trimming took 4 bases from V and 5 from J; bases not matched to a gene: 4. Germline CDR1 reads LNHDA; CDR2 reads SQIVND (reference sequence). The CDR3 is CASSTGQRETQYF. In nucleotides, the CDR3 is TGTGCCAGTAGTACGGGACAGCGGGAGACCCAGTACTTC. The full variable domain, rest sourced from reference TRBV19 and TRBJ2-5, is DGGITQSPKYLFRKEGQNVTLSCEQNLNHDAMYWYRQDPGQGLRLIYYSQIVNDFQKGDIAEGYSVSREKKESFPLTVTSAQKNPTAFYLCASSTGQRETQYFGPGTRLLVL.

This clone has a handful of counts. This rearrangement joins TRBV28 to TRBJ2-7; 10 positions agree with TRBD2. The V segment lost 5 bases and the J segment 2 bases; nucleotides outside the gene matches: 6. In germline, CDR1 is MDHEN, CDR2 SYDVKM. The CDR3 has 15 amino acids. The CDR3 spells CASSPGLASAYEQYF. The CDR3 DNA is TGTGCCAGCAGTCCGGGACTAGCGAGCGCCTACGAGCAGTACTTC.

The genes are TRBV18 and TRBJ1-5; D unresolved. Looked up from germline, CDR1 is KGHSH and CDR2 is LQKENI. V was pared by 3 bases and J by 4 bases, with 10 bases between. The CDR3 length is 14 residues. The CDR3: CASSPSRPNQPQHF. The CDR3 DNA is TGTGCCAGCTCACCTAGCAGACCAAATCAGCCCCAGCATTTT.

The chain joins TRBV7-9 to TRBJ2-2; possible D gene TRBD1, 5 bases. Deletions cut 4 bases from V and 7 bases from J, with 10 bases between. This CDR3 spans 13 amino acids. The V gene's germline CDR1 is SEHNR and CDR2 FQNEAQ (reference sequence). CDR3 DNA sequence: TGTGCCAGCAGCTCCGGACAAGTCGGGGAGCTGTTTTTT. Protein product: CASSSGQVGELFF.

The chain couples TRBV27 to TRBJ2-7; 8 nucleotides line up with TRBD1. CDR3 length equals 17 residues. Trimming removed 3 bases from V and 2 bases from J; junction bases left unmatched: 12. CDR1 and CDR2 from the germline V gene are MNHEY and SMNVEV (reference sequence). CDR3 protein: CASSFQGQVPGPYEQYF. The CDR3, as DNA: TGTGCCAGCAGTTTCCAGGGACAGGTTCCGGGTCCCTACGAGCAGTACTTC.

Worth noting for this clone: Other DNA sequences of this sample code for an identical CDR3. The rearrangement joins TRBV5-1 to TRBJ2-5; D gene ambiguous. The germline V gene has CDR1 SGHRS and CDR2 YFSETQ. The CDR3 covers 12 residues. V was clipped by 4 bases and J by 0 bases, with 4 bases between them. The CDR3 DNA reads as TGCGCCAGCAGCCAGTACCAAGAGACCCAGTACTTC. It codes for CASSQYQETQYF.

This clone has more than one count but fewer than ten. This chain uses TRBV9 with TRBJ2-6; TRBD1 is a possible D gene (5 bases). V dropped 4 bases and J dropped 2 bases, with 10 bases sitting between them. From germline, CDR1 is SGDLS and CDR2 YYNGEE. The length of the CDR3 is 15 residues. The CDR3: CASSPGYPGANVLTF. The CDR3 DNA follows: TGTGCCAGCAGCCCAGGGTATCCTGGGGCCAACGTCCTGACTTTC.

This CDR3 reads CASSLGQGAQNEQFF. CDR3 nucleotides: TGTGCCAGCAGCTTAGGACAGGGGGCGCAGAATGAGCAGTTCTTC. The rearrangement links TRBV7-9 to TRBJ2-1, with TRBD1 matching over 10 bases. The junction had 4 bases not matched to a gene; V was cut back by 1 base and J by 7 bases. The CDR3 covers 15 residues. The germline gives CDR1 SEHNR, CDR2 FQNEAQ (reference sequence).

The chain is built from TRBV11-3 and TRBJ2-1, with TRBD2 matching over 8 bases. Germline V gene lookup returns CDR1 SGHNT and CDR2 YENEEA. The CDR3 contains 14 residues. V gave up 4 bases and J gave up 9 bases; unmatched junction bases: 8. The CDR3 DNA is TGTGCCAGCAGCTCGGGGGGGCGGGTCGGTGAGCAGTTCTTC. It specifies CASSSGGRVGEQFF.

The chain joins TRBV18 to TRBJ1-1; D ambiguous. The V gene's germline CDR1 is KGHSH and CDR2 LQKENI. The V end lost 6 bases, the J end lost 1 base, and 9 bases lay between the germline ends. The CDR3 has 13 residues. The CDR3: CASSEHKNTEAFF. The CDR3, as DNA: TGTGCCAGCTCTGAACACAAGAACACTGAAGCTTTCTTT.

This clone has just a few counts. The V and J genes are TRBV19 and TRBJ2-7; 7 bases agree with TRBD1. With V trimmed by 6 bases and J by 10 bases, 12 bases remained unmatched. Germline V gives CDR1 LNHDA, CDR2 SQIVND (reference sequence). The CDR3 loop spans 13 amino acids. DNA for the CDR3: TGTGCCAGTAGGCCCGACCAGGGGGTCGACCAGTACTTC. It translates to CASRPDQGVDQYF.

The chain carries TRBV7-3 and TRBJ2-2, with a weak D call TRBD2 (5 bases). Trimming cost V 8 bases and J 5 bases, with 15 bases left between them. Germline V gives CDR1 SGHTA, CDR2 FQGTGA. This CDR3 is built from 14 residues. CDR3 loop: CASSGRDRTGELFF. Written as DNA, the CDR3 is TGTGCCAGCTCTGGACGGGATCGAACCGGGGAGCTGTTTTTT.

The chain uses TRBV5-6 and TRBJ2-5; 7 nucleotides agree with TRBD2. The germline V gene has CDR1 SGHDT and CDR2 YYEEEE. Trimming took 3 bases from V and 5 from J; bases not matched to a gene: 10. The CDR3 is made up of 15 amino acids. The CDR3 here is CASSSLAGVAETQYF. The CDR3 DNA is TGTGCCAGCAGCTCCTTAGCGGGTGTGGCGGAGACCCAGTACTTC.

The rearrangement joins TRBV27 to TRBJ1-5; TRBD1 matches 7 bases. J lost 5 bases, V lost 8 bases, and 9 bases had no gene match. In germline, CDR1 is MNHEY, CDR2 SMNVEV (reference sequence). This CDR3 has 14 amino acids. The CDR3 here is CASGQTGNYQPQHF. As DNA, the CDR3 is TGTGCCAGCGGCCAGACAGGGAATTATCAGCCCCAGCATTTT.